A single sample gave rise to the 23 T cell receptor beta chains below, sequenced in a study of blood T cell repertoires in COVID-19. This table comes from immunoSEQ multiplex PCR, and its TCRdb copy is limited to in-frame clones, with some not included. The repertoire holds 300,000 to 350,000 clones, with 70% to 90% as singletons. The sequenced sample consisted of PBMCs or T cells enriched from blood (not recorded which). All receptors come from a man aged 25 to 40 who had recovered from COVID-19.

This sequence joins TRBV27 and TRBJ1-6; D is possibly TRBD1 (5 bases). CDR3 length: 13 residues. Per germline, CDR1 MNHEY and CDR2 SMNVEV (reference sequence). The V end lost 5 bases, the J end lost 8 bases, and 10 bases lay between the germline ends. Written as DNA, the CDR3 is TGTGCCAGCAGTCGGCGGGGGGATTCACCCCTCCACTTT. Translating it yields CASSRRGDSPLHF.

The genes are TRBV9 and TRBJ1-1; maybe TRBD1 (6 bases). Deletions cut 4 bases from V and 4 bases from J, with 23 bases between. There are 17 residues in the CDR3. From germline, CDR1 is SGDLS and CDR2 YYNGEE. This CDR3 reads CASSRTIGTHRGTEAFF. The CDR3 coding sequence is TGTGCCAGCAGCCGGACAATCGGGACACACCGAGGCACTGAAGCTTTCTTT.

This rearrangement joins TRBV6-1 to TRBJ1-1; D unclear. Trimming stripped 1 base from V and 2 bases from J, with 5 bases between. The CDR3 length is 13 residues. CDR1 MNHNS and CDR2 SASEGT come from the germline V gene. As DNA, the CDR3 is TGTGCCAGCAGTGAAGGAGCAAACACTGAAGCTTTCTTT. This translates into CASSEGANTEAFF.

The chain is built from TRBV11-2 and TRBJ2-3, with D possibly TRBD1 on 6 matching bases. The V end lost 4 bases, the J end lost 5 bases, and 16 bases lay between the germline ends. The CDR3 covers 15 residues. Germline CDR1 and CDR2: SGHAT and FQNNGV. The CDR3: CASSSSQGFGDTQYF. Here the CDR3 DNA reads TGTGCCAGCAGCTCATCTCAGGGGTTTGGAGATACGCAGTATTTT.

V usage is TRBV30 and J usage is TRBJ1-1; TRBD1 might be the D (5 bases). Between the trimmed V and J ends, which lost 1 base and 4 bases, there was a span of 10 bases. Per the germline V gene, CDR1 is GTSNPN and CDR2 is SVGIG (reference sequence). The CDR3 runs to 13 residues. CDR3 sequence reads: CAWSERGTTEAFF. The DNA for the CDR3 is TGTGCCTGGAGTGAAAGGGGTACCACTGAAGCTTTCTTT.

This chain connects TRBV10-3 to TRBJ1-1; the D gene is possibly TRBD1 (6 bases). The CDR3 is 13 residues long. CDR1 is ENHRY and CDR2 is SYGVKD in the germline V gene. V lost 5 bases and J lost 2, with 9 bases in between. CDR3 DNA sequence: TGTGCCATCAGTACAGGGACAAACACTGAAGCTTTCTTT. This encodes CAISTGTNTEAFF.

V and J are TRBV30 and TRBJ1-2, with D unclear. This CDR3 contains 12 residues. In germline, CDR1 is GTSNPN, CDR2 SVGIG (reference sequence). Trimming cost V 5 bases and J 2 bases, with 9 bases left between them. The CDR3 region is CAWAPINYGYTF. DNA for the CDR3: TGTGCCTGGGCCCCAATCAACTATGGCTACACCTTC.

The gene calls are TRBV7-9 and TRBJ1-1, with D tentatively TRBD1 (5 bases). The CDR3 runs to 14 residues. Per germline, CDR1 SEHNR and CDR2 FQNEAQ (reference sequence). V was trimmed by 7 bases and J by 3 bases, leaving 15 bases between them. CDR3 in DNA: TGTGCCAGCAACCCCAGTGGGGCTTACACTGAAGCTTTCTTT. This sequence encodes CASNPSGAYTEAFF.

The chain couples TRBV19 to TRBJ1-2; D remains unclear. Trimming shortened V by 1 base and J by 3 bases, and 9 bases separated the two germline ends. The CDR3 runs 14 residues. The germline V gene has CDR1 LNHDA and CDR2 SQIVND (reference sequence). In DNA, the CDR3 is TGTGCCAGTAGTATAGTTTGGCGGGACTATGGCTACACCTTC. Translating gives CASSIVWRDYGYTF.

In this sample, this clone turned up a few times. The CDR3 here is CASSYAPGQGTDTQYF. Written as DNA, the CDR3 is TGTGCCAGCAGTTACGCCCCGGGACAGGGCACAGATACGCAGTATTTT. This rearrangement joins TRBV6-2 or TRBV6-3 to TRBJ2-3; 8 bases fit TRBD1. Germline-derived CDR1 and CDR2 are MNHEY and SVGEGT. V shed 2 bases, J shed 1 base, and the junction held 5 bases outside the gene matches. The CDR3 length is 16 residues.

There are a few counts of this clone. The chain joins TRBV27 to TRBJ2-2, with a possible D match to TRBD2 (5 bases). Germline CDR1 reads MNHEY; CDR2 reads SMNVEV (reference sequence). The CDR3 has 12 residues. Trimming removed 5 bases at V and 8 bases at J, with 9 bases between. In nucleotides, the CDR3 is TGTGCCAGCAGTCGCCCGGGGGGGGAGCTGTTTTTT. Translation gives CASSRPGGELFF.

This chain links TRBV5-1 with TRBJ1-6; no firm D call. CDR3 length: 16 residues. V lost 1 base and J 6 bases, leaving 14 bases between the germline ends. Germline lookup yields CDR1 SGHRS and CDR2 YFSETQ. The CDR3 here is CASSLFAQSSNSPLHF. In DNA form, the CDR3 reads TGCGCCAGCAGCTTGTTTGCGCAAAGTAGTAATTCACCCCTCCACTTT.

The chain carries TRBV7-2 and TRBJ2-1; 8 bases align to TRBD2. V trimming: 4 bases; J trimming: 10 bases; junction bases outside the gene matches: 12. The CDR3 runs 15 residues. Germline loops: CDR1 SGHTA, CDR2 FQGNSA. DNA for the CDR3: TGTGCCAGCAGCTCCTCTTTCGCGGGGGGCCGGGAGCAGTTCTTC. This encodes CASSSSFAGGREQFF.

This clone was recorded only once. The rearrangement links TRBV7-2 to TRBJ1-1; 10 bases are a match to TRBD1. V shed 5 bases, J shed 4 bases, and the junction held 13 bases outside the gene matches. The germline gives CDR1 SGHTA, CDR2 FQGNSA. The CDR3 consists of 17 residues. The CDR3 sequence is CASSLDRGRITGTEAFF. The CDR3, as DNA: TGTGCCAGCAGCCTCGACAGGGGGCGGATTACGGGCACTGAAGCTTTCTTT.

The table lists this clone with a count of one. This chain connects TRBV4-2 to TRBJ2-1, with 8 bases that match TRBD2. J was trimmed by 4 bases and V by 2 bases; bases with no gene match: 4. The CDR3 contains 15 residues. CDR1 and CDR2 (germline): LGHNA, YNFKEQ. CDR3 loop: CASSQPGLGYNEQFF. DNA for the CDR3: TGTGCCAGCAGCCAACCGGGACTAGGGTACAATGAGCAGTTCTTC.

Written as DNA, the CDR3 is TGTGCCAGCTCACAGAGGACAGGCCCCGGAAACACCATATATTTT. Encoded protein: CASSQRTGPGNTIYF. The chain is built from TRBV18 and TRBJ1-3, with 7 nucleotides matching TRBD1. Per the germline V gene, CDR1 is KGHSH and CDR2 is LQKENI. Germline trimming cut 4 bases from V and 4 bases from J; bases unmatched to any gene: 7. This CDR3 is 15 amino acids long.

V usage is TRBV5-4 and J usage is TRBJ2-7; D is perhaps TRBD1 (5 bases). The germline V and J ends were trimmed by 3 bases and 1 base, with 8 bases remaining between them. Germline V gene data show CDR1 as SGHNT and CDR2 as YYREEE (reference sequence). This CDR3 has 13 amino acids. The CDR3 DNA reads as TGTGCCAGCAGCTGGGGCCGGTCCTACGAGCAGTACTTC. It is translated as CASSWGRSYEQYF. Combining the CDR3 with reference TRBV5-4 and TRBJ2-7 gives the whole variable domain ETGVTQSPTHLIKTRGQQVTLRCSSQSGHNTVSWYQQALGQGPQFIFQYYREEENGRGNFPPRFSGLQFPNYSSELNVNALELDDSALYLCASSWGRSYEQYFGPGTRLTVT.

This clone was detected once. The V call is TRBV4-1, the J call TRBJ2-7, with D perhaps TRBD1 (5 bases). Per germline, CDR1 MGHRA and CDR2 YSYEKL. This CDR3 is 14 amino acids long. Between the trimmed V and J ends, which lost 0 bases and 2 bases, there was a span of 8 bases. The CDR3 here is CASSQEAGPYEQYF. The CDR3 bases are TGCGCCAGCAGCCAAGAGGCAGGGCCCTACGAGCAGTACTTC.

V is TRBV2 and J is TRBJ2-5; the match to TRBD1 covers 8 bases. Per germline, CDR1 SNHLY and CDR2 FYNNEI. The junction had 14 bases not matched to a gene; V was cut back by 5 bases and J by 6 bases. There are 16 residues in the CDR3. DNA for the CDR3: TGTGCCAGCAGTTACACCGGACAGGGTCCCCTCCAGACCCAGTACTTC. Translation: CASSYTGQGPLQTQYF.

This clone was detected only a few times. This chain joins TRBV5-1 and TRBJ1-1; 10 positions agree with TRBD1. The CDR3 covers 19 residues. CDR1 and CDR2 (germline): SGHRS, YFSETQ. J was trimmed by 1 base and V by 0 bases; bases with no gene match: 12. CDR3 loop: CASSLGQGADLTPNTEAFF. In DNA form, the CDR3 reads TGCGCCAGCAGCTTGGGACAGGGGGCGGACCTCACCCCGAACACTGAAGCTTTCTTT.

V and J are TRBV9 and TRBJ1-5; a weak D match, TRBD1 (5 bases). The CDR3 has 13 residues. V gave up 4 bases and J gave up 7 bases, with 12 bases separating them. Germline assignment: CDR1 SGDLS and CDR2 YYNGEE. As DNA, the CDR3 is TGTGCCAGCAGCCCAGGGCTAGGCCAGCCCCAGCATTTT. This sequence encodes CASSPGLGQPQHF. Combining the CDR3 with reference TRBV9 and TRBJ1-5 gives the whole variable domain DSGVTQTPKHLITATGQRVTLRCSPRSGDLSVYWYQQSLDQGLQFLIQYYNGEERAKGNILERFSAQQFPDLHSELNLSSLELGDSALYFCASSPGLGQPQHFGDGTRLSIL.

The chain employs TRBV7-9 and TRBJ2-5; no clear D. The CDR3 is made up of 12 amino acids. The ends were cut back, 4 bases at V and 5 bases at J, with 8 bases in the middle. CDR1 SEHNR and CDR2 FQNEAQ come from the germline V gene (reference sequence). This CDR3 is CASSYFGETQYF. Here the CDR3 DNA reads TGTGCCAGCAGCTACTTCGGGGAGACCCAGTACTTC. Combining the CDR3 with reference TRBV7-9 and TRBJ2-5 gives the whole variable domain DTGVSQNPRHKITKRGQNVTFRCDPISEHNRLYWYRQTLGQGPEFLTYFQNEAQLEKSRLLSDRFSAERPKGSFSTLEIQRTEQGDSAMYLCASSYFGETQYFGPGTRLLVL.

This chain joins TRBV3-1 (or the pseudogene TRBV3-2) and TRBJ1-4; 7 nucleotides line up with TRBD1. This CDR3 comprises 16 residues. V gave up 0 bases and J gave up 10 bases; unmatched junction bases: 11. CDR1 and CDR2 from the germline V gene are LGHDT and YNNKEL (reference sequence). CDR3 sequence reads: CASSQDRWDSVAKLFF. The CDR3 DNA reads TGTGCCAGCAGCCAAGATCGGTGGGACAGTGTGGCAAAACTGTTTTTT.